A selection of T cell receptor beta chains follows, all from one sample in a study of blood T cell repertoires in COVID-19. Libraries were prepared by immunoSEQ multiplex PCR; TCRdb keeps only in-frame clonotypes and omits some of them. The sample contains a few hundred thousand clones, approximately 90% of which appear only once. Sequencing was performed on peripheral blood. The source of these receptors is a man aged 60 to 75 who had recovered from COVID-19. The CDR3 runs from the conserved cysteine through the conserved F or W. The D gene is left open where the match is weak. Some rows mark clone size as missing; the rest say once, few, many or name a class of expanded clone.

CDR3 DNA: TGTGCCAGTAGTCCCCGGGACAGGTCAGGACTAACCTGGAAAGAGACCCAGTACTTC
CDR3 protein: CASSPRDRSGLTWKETQYF
D gene: TRBD1
J gene: TRBJ2-5
clone size: .
V gene: TRBV19

CDR3 DNA: TGTGCCAGCAGTTCCGGGACAGACTATGGCTACACCTTC
CDR3 protein: CASSSGTDYGYTF
D gene: TRBD1
J gene: TRBJ1-2
clone size: few
V gene: TRBV28

CDR3 DNA: TGTGCCAGCAGTTACGAGGGGGCAGCTAACTATGGCTACACCTTC
CDR3 protein: CASSYEGAANYGYTF
D gene: TRBD1
J gene: TRBJ1-2
clone size: .
V gene: TRBV27

CDR3 DNA: TGTGCCAGCAGTGACTCGACAGCGAACACCGGGGAGCTGTTTTTT
CDR3 protein: CASSDSTANTGELFF
D gene: .
J gene: TRBJ2-2
clone size: many
V gene: TRBV6-4

CDR3 DNA: TGTGCCAGCAGCCTCACAGGGCGGACAGATACGCAGTATTTT
CDR3 protein: CASSLTGRTDTQYF
D gene: .
J gene: TRBJ2-3
clone size: .
V gene: TRBV7-9

CDR3 DNA: TGTGCCAGCAGCTTAGGAGGCGGGGGACAGGCCCCCGGGGAGCTGTTTTTT
CDR3 protein: CASSLGGGGQAPGELFF
D gene: .
J gene: TRBJ2-2
clone size: .
V gene: TRBV7-2

CDR3 DNA: TGTGCCAGCAGCCGGACAGGAAGCGAGCAGTACTTC
CDR3 protein: CASSRTGSEQYF
D gene: TRBD1
J gene: TRBJ2-7
clone size: few
V gene: TRBV5-8

CDR3 DNA: TGTGCCAGCAGTCCGGGCGGGTCTGATGGCTACACCTTC
CDR3 protein: CASSPGGSDGYTF
D gene: .
J gene: TRBJ1-2
clone size: .
V gene: TRBV28

CDR3 DNA: TGTGCCAGCATCATGACAGCGAACACTGAAGCTTTCTTT
CDR3 protein: CASIMTANTEAFF
D gene: .
J gene: TRBJ1-1
clone size: .
V gene: TRBV7-2

CDR3 DNA: TGCGCCAGCAGCCAACAACCCGGACAGGGGAATGAAAAACTGTTTTTT
CDR3 protein: CASSQQPGQGNEKLFF
D gene: TRBD1
J gene: TRBJ1-4
clone size: .
V gene: TRBV4-1

CDR3 DNA: TGTGCCAGCAGCTTGAGGGGGAGCACAGATACGCAGTATTTT
CDR3 protein: CASSLRGSTDTQYF
D gene: .
J gene: TRBJ2-3
clone size: .
V gene: TRBV5-4

CDR3 DNA: TGTGCCACGCAGGGAAACACTGAAGCTTTCTTT
CDR3 protein: CATQGNTEAFF
D gene: .
J gene: TRBJ1-1
clone size: .
V gene: TRBV28

CDR3 DNA: TGTGCCAGCCCCTTGAGGGATACGCAGTATTTT
CDR3 protein: CASPLRDTQYF
D gene: .
J gene: TRBJ2-3
clone size: .
V gene: TRBV6-5

CDR3 DNA: TGTGCCAGCAGTCGGACAGCGACTAACTATGGCTACACCTTC
CDR3 protein: CASSRTATNYGYTF
D gene: .
J gene: TRBJ1-2
clone size: once
V gene: TRBV27

CDR3 DNA: TGTGCCAGCAGTTTACTAGCGGGGGGGAACCAAGAGACCCAGTACTTC
CDR3 protein: CASSLLAGGNQETQYF
D gene: TRBD2
J gene: TRBJ2-5
clone size: once
V gene: TRBV6-5

CDR3 DNA: TGTGCCAGCAGCCCTCTTACCAGTGAAAAACTGTTTTTT
CDR3 protein: CASSPLTSEKLFF
D gene: .
J gene: TRBJ1-4
clone size: .
V gene: TRBV7-2

CDR3 DNA: TGTGCCAGCTCACCATTACAGAGTCGCCAGCCCCAGCATTTT
CDR3 protein: CASSPLQSRQPQHF
D gene: .
J gene: TRBJ1-5
clone size: .
V gene: TRBV18

CDR3 DNA: TGTGCCACCCGAGGGGGGGCCGGCACCGGGGAGCTGTTTTTT
CDR3 protein: CATRGGAGTGELFF
D gene: .
J gene: TRBJ2-2
clone size: .
V gene: TRBV27

CDR3 DNA: TGTGCCAGCAGCGTGACAGGGGCGACTTATCAGCCCCAGCATTTT
CDR3 protein: CASSVTGATYQPQHF
D gene: TRBD1
J gene: TRBJ1-5
clone size: .
V gene: TRBV7-9

CDR3 DNA: TGTGCCAGCAGCAAACGGCGGGGGGGCCAAATCACAGATACGCAGTATTTT
CDR3 protein: CASSKRRGGQITDTQYF
D gene: .
J gene: TRBJ2-3
clone size: .
V gene: TRBV21-1

CDR3 DNA: TGCGCCAGCAGCTTGTTTCTAGCGGGAGGTAAGAATGAGCAGTTCTTC
CDR3 protein: CASSLFLAGGKNEQFF
D gene: TRBD2
J gene: TRBJ2-1
clone size: .
V gene: TRBV5-1

CDR3 DNA: TGTGCCAGCAGACAGGGGGGGGGAACTGAAGCTTTCTTT
CDR3 protein: CASRQGGGTEAFF
D gene: TRBD1
J gene: TRBJ1-1
clone size: .
V gene: TRBV3-1/TRBV3-2

CDR3 DNA: TGTGCCAGCAGCCGGGATTCCGGGGAGCTGTTTTTT
CDR3 protein: CASSRDSGELFF
D gene: .
J gene: TRBJ2-2
clone size: .
V gene: TRBV9

CDR3 DNA: TGTGCCAGCACCCGGGATGTGAACACCGGGGAGCTGTTTTTT
CDR3 protein: CASTRDVNTGELFF
D gene: .
J gene: TRBJ2-2
clone size: .
V gene: TRBV6-5

CDR3 DNA: TGTGCCAGCAGCTTTCCGCAGTCCACAGATACGCAGTATTTT
CDR3 protein: CASSFPQSTDTQYF
D gene: .
J gene: TRBJ2-3
clone size: .
V gene: TRBV5-6

CDR3 DNA: TGTGCCAGCAGATCGACAGGGAACGAGAACACTGAAGCTTTCTTT
CDR3 protein: CASRSTGNENTEAFF
D gene: TRBD1
J gene: TRBJ1-1
clone size: .
V gene: TRBV9

CDR3 DNA: TGTGCCACCAGTGGGGCGGGAGAGTCTCAAGAGACCCAGTACTTC
CDR3 protein: CATSGAGESQETQYF
D gene: TRBD2
J gene: TRBJ2-5
clone size: .
V gene: TRBV24-1

CDR3 DNA: TGTGCCAGCAGTGCTAGGCGAGATTCCTACGAGCAGTACTTC
CDR3 protein: CASSARRDSYEQYF
D gene: .
J gene: TRBJ2-7
clone size: few
V gene: TRBV2

CDR3 DNA: TGTGCCAGCAGCTTAGATGGGGGAGGGTATAGCAATCAGCCCCAGCATTTT
CDR3 protein: CASSLDGGGYSNQPQHF
D gene: .
J gene: TRBJ1-5
clone size: .
V gene: TRBV7-2

CDR3 DNA: TGTGCCAGCTCACGGCTCGACAGGAATGAAGCTTTCTTT
CDR3 protein: CASSRLDRNEAFF
D gene: .
J gene: TRBJ1-1
clone size: .
V gene: TRBV18

CDR3 DNA: TGCGCCAGCAGCTTGGCAGGGGGCGCGTTTGGAAACACCATATATTTT
CDR3 protein: CASSLAGGAFGNTIYF
D gene: TRBD1
J gene: TRBJ1-3
clone size: .
V gene: TRBV5-1

CDR3 DNA: TGTGCCAGCAGCTTTGGCGGGGCTGGGGCCAACGTCCTGACTTTC
CDR3 protein: CASSFGGAGANVLTF
D gene: .
J gene: TRBJ2-6
clone size: .
V gene: TRBV7-2

CDR3 DNA: TGTGCCAGCAGCTACCTAGCGGGAGAGGTAACCTACAATGAGCAGTTCTTC
CDR3 protein: CASSYLAGEVTYNEQFF
D gene: TRBD2
J gene: TRBJ2-1
clone size: .
V gene: TRBV14

CDR3 DNA: TGTGCCAGCAGCTCTTCAGGGGGCAGAAACACCATATATTTT
CDR3 protein: CASSSSGGRNTIYF
D gene: TRBD1
J gene: TRBJ1-3
clone size: .
V gene: TRBV7-2

CDR3 DNA: TGTGCCAGCTTCGTCCTCCTAGCGGGAAGGGAGCAGTTCTTC
CDR3 protein: CASFVLLAGREQFF
D gene: TRBD2
J gene: TRBJ2-1
clone size: .
V gene: TRBV18

CDR3 DNA: TGTGCCAGTAGGACTCCGGGACAGGGAAGGCGTCGGTATGGCTACACCTTC
CDR3 protein: CASRTPGQGRRRYGYTF
D gene: TRBD1
J gene: TRBJ1-2
clone size: .
V gene: TRBV19

CDR3 DNA: TGTGCCTGGAGCGCAGGGGGCCCCAGGACTGAAGCTTTCTTT
CDR3 protein: CAWSAGGPRTEAFF
D gene: TRBD1
J gene: TRBJ1-1
clone size: .
V gene: TRBV30

CDR3 DNA: TGTGCCAGCAGCTCACAGGGGGACACTGAAGCTTTCTTT
CDR3 protein: CASSSQGDTEAFF
D gene: TRBD1
J gene: TRBJ1-1
clone size: .
V gene: TRBV11-2

CDR3 DNA: TGTGCCAGTAGTATCCCTGGACAGGGAACCTACGAGCAGTACTTC
CDR3 protein: CASSIPGQGTYEQYF
D gene: TRBD1
J gene: TRBJ2-7
clone size: .
V gene: TRBV19

CDR3 DNA: TGTGCCAGCAGTTTAATTGGGGGGAGGACCTACAATGAGCAGTTCTTC
CDR3 protein: CASSLIGGRTYNEQFF
D gene: .
J gene: TRBJ2-1
clone size: few
V gene: TRBV27

CDR3 DNA: TGTGCCAGCAGTGAAGGAGGAACAGGGCACGAAAAACTGTTTTTT
CDR3 protein: CASSEGGTGHEKLFF
D gene: .
J gene: TRBJ1-4
clone size: few
V gene: TRBV6-1

CDR3 DNA: TGTGCCAGCAGTTACTCACCTAGCGGGTTTAACGAGCAGTACTTC
CDR3 protein: CASSYSPSGFNEQYF
D gene: TRBD2
J gene: TRBJ2-7
clone size: .
V gene: TRBV6-2/TRBV6-3

CDR3 DNA: TGTGCCTGGAGTCCTCAAGGGGGGGGGAATTCACCCCTCCACTTT
CDR3 protein: CAWSPQGGGNSPLHF
D gene: .
J gene: TRBJ1-6
clone size: few
V gene: TRBV30

CDR3 DNA: TGTGCCAGCAGCTCGACAGGAGTGAACACCGGGGAGCTGTTTTTT
CDR3 protein: CASSSTGVNTGELFF
D gene: .
J gene: TRBJ2-2
clone size: .
V gene: TRBV7-2

CDR3 DNA: TGTGCCAGCAGTTATCAGGGGGTGGGCACTGAAGCTTTCTTT
CDR3 protein: CASSYQGVGTEAFF
D gene: TRBD1
J gene: TRBJ1-1
clone size: .
V gene: TRBV6-2/TRBV6-3

CDR3 DNA: TGTGCCAGCGGCAAACAGGGGGCGGGATATGGCTACACCTTC
CDR3 protein: CASGKQGAGYGYTF
D gene: TRBD1
J gene: TRBJ1-2
clone size: .
V gene: TRBV6-5

CDR3 DNA: TGTGCCATCAGTGAGTCGAACCCCCGGGACAGAAATTCACCCCTCCACTTT
CDR3 protein: CAISESNPRDRNSPLHF
D gene: TRBD1
J gene: TRBJ1-6
clone size: .
V gene: TRBV10-3

CDR3 DNA: TGTGCCAGCTCACCACGGGGCCCAGGGGGCGTTATTGAAAAACTGTTTTTT
CDR3 protein: CASSPRGPGGVIEKLFF
D gene: TRBD1
J gene: TRBJ1-4
clone size: few
V gene: TRBV18